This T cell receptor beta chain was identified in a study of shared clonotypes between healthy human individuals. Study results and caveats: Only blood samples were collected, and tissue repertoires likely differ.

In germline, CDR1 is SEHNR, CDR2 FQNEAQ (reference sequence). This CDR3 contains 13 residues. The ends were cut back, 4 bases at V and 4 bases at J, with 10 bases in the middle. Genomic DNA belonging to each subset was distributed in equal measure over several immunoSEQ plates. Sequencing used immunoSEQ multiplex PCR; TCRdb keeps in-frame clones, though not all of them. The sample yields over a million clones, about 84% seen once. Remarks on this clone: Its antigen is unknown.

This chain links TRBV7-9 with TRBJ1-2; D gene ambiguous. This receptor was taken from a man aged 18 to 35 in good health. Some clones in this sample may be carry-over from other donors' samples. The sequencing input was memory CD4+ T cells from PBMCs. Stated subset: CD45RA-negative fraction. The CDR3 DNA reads TGTGCCAGCAGCTCAAGCCAGCGCTATGGCTACACCTTC. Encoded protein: CASSSSQRYGYTF.